This T cell receptor beta chain is drawn from a study of blood T cell repertoires in COVID-19. Whole-study context: Samples representing acute and convalescent COVID-19 were sourced from the United States, Italy and Spain. In each case, the material was cDNA or gDNA derived from T cells, B-cell-depleted T cells, or PBMCs.

Sequencing was performed with immunoSEQ multiplex PCR; in TCRdb, only in-frame clones are kept and a portion is missing. The sample yields 250,000 to 350,000 clones, 90% seen once. With 5 bases removed from V and 8 bases from J, the gap between germline ends came to 23 bases. The CDR3 has 15 amino acids. From germline, CDR1 is SGHRS and CDR2 YFSETQ. This chain uses TRBV5-1 with TRBJ2-7, with D possibly TRBD1 on 6 matching bases. This clonotype was obtained from a woman aged 18 to 35 with acute COVID-19. The sequencing sample was made of PBMCs or T cells enriched from blood (not recorded which). The CDR3 spells CASSSVGNREEKQYF. The CDR3 DNA reads TGCGCCAGCAGTTCGGTCGGGAACAGGGAAGAGAAGCAGTACTTC.